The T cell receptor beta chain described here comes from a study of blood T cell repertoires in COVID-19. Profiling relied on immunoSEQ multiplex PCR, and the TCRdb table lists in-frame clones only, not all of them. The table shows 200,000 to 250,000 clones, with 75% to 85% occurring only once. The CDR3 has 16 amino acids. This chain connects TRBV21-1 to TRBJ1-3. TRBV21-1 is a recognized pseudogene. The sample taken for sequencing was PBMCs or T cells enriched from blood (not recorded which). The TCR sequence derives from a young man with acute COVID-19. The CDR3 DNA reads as TGTGCCAGCAGCAAAGTTTGTGGGGGGACGGGAAACACCATATATTTT. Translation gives CASSKVCGGTGNTIYF.